This T cell receptor (beta chain) was documented in a study of monozygotic twins with cystic fibrosis. Study as a whole: Library input was about 3 micrograms of fragmented DNA, with roughly 15 PCR cycles. Whole-study findings and limits: In 13 of 16 pairs, V gene usage was closest to the co-twin's. Shared CDR3 numbers were not associated with age, concordance or severity. Monozygotic CF twin pairs shared significantly more nucleotide-identical clonotypes than unrelated CF individuals did.

This CDR3 has 15 amino acids. Per the germline V gene, CDR1 is LNHDA and CDR2 is SQIVND (reference sequence). The junction had 5 bases not matched to a gene; V was cut back by 3 bases and J by 2 bases. Repertoires were generated with immunoSEQ multiplex PCR, while TCRdb's copy carries only in-frame clones and drops some. The table has 30,000 to 40,000 clones, approximately 90% seen once. Notes on this clone: Its target is unknown.

The chain joins TRBV19 to TRBJ2-7; 9 bases agree with TRBD2. The TCR comes from a boy younger than 10 with cystic fibrosis. Material for sequencing was blood. CDR3 bases: TGTGCCAGTAGTATTGGCGGGGGGGCAACCTACGAGCAGTACTTC. It yields the protein CASSIGGGATYEQYF. Based on the CDR3 plus reference TRBV19 and TRBJ2-7, the full variable domain is DGGITQSPKYLFRKEGQNVTLSCEQNLNHDAMYWYRQDPGQGLRLIYYSQIVNDFQKGDIAEGYSVSREKKESFPLTVTSAQKNPTAFYLCASSIGGGATYEQYFGPGTRLTVT.